This T cell receptor beta chain was recorded in a study of Graves' ophthalmopathy and Graves' hyperthyroidism (dated by TCRdb to about 2018). General notes on the study: Peripheral blood was collected at initial diagnosis, before any treatment. In total, 120 to 150 blood samples were TCR-sequenced: 40 to 45 ophthalmopathy, some 75 hyperthyroidism and about 17 hyperthyroidism-to-ophthalmopathy patients. The study used TCR beta repertoire signatures to distinguish Graves' ophthalmopathy from Graves' hyperthyroidism and to predict progression to ophthalmopathy. For independent validation, a separate cohort was made up of approximately 18 hyperthyroidism patients plus 17 patients who later progressed from hyperthyroidism to ophthalmopathy. Following sampling, methimazole starting at 30 mg daily was administered to hyperthyroidism patients, and high-dose intravenous methylprednisolone was administered to ophthalmopathy patients. To explore V-J signatures distinguishing ophthalmopathy from hyperthyroidism, a discovery set of about a hundred patients (about 43 ophthalmopathy, roughly 56 stable hyperthyroidism) was enrolled. In several hyperthyroidism patients, the T-cell repertoires found in thyroid tissue were compared with those found in blood. Here is what the overall study found, with its caveats: The 13-signature model separated ophthalmopathy from stable hyperthyroidism with 87.88% sensitivity and roughly 84% specificity in cross-validation, and 80%/75% in the test set. Most expanded thyroid clonotypes with frequency above 0.001 were also detected in blood, suggesting blood repertoires may reflect the thyroid immune response. In validation, the model predicted ophthalmopathy progression with 55% to 71% sensitivity and 72.22% specificity; 12 predicted patients were CT-confirmed with GO in a median of around 6 months. Sample size was not predetermined statistically, and investigators were not blinded to group allocation.

For repertoire sequencing, TCR beta CDR3 regions were amplified from RNA transcripts. The first round was an RT-PCR using HTBI primers with the Qiagen OneStep RT-PCR kit, and this first round was followed by a second-round multiplex PCR, then size selection and purification. Libraries were sequenced paired-end with 100 bp reads on an Illumina HiSeq2000. Turning to the authors' computational methods: SOAPnuke was used to process the reads, throwing out any read that had adapters, had uncalled bases, had a mean Phred below 15, or lacked an exact constant-primer or identifier match. COPE v1.2.5 was used to merge the high-quality paired reads. Each unique nucleotide sequence was treated as a clonotype, and MiTCR v1.1 was used to align the clonotypes to the IMGT TRB V, D and J references. The analysis was limited to V-J combinations with a frequency above 0.0001, which together covered around 99% of the repertoires. A TCR clonal expansion and chaos score per V-J combination was defined as the ratio of F50 clonal expansion to chaos observed in the TCRdist matrix. Features were reduced by Welch's t-statistics and random forest to over 10 V-J combinations, which fed a naive Bayes classifier. The similarity between thyroid and blood repertoires was quantified using the Morisita-Horn index. Starting from the raw public reads, TCRdb applied fastp trimming at Q25, assembled clones with MiXCR and retained in-frame beta chains. Entries are consolidated by CDR3 protein sequence, retaining the most common genes and DNA. TCRdb, rather than the study authors, made the V and J calls. The sample profile shows 300,000 or so distinct CDR3 sequences; about 17% of them were found once. The ten largest make up roughly an eighth of the sample.

Ophthalmopathy patients had moderately to severely active disease, Clinical Activity Score of at least 3, NOSPECS grade of at least 4, and disease duration under 3 months. Patients were excluded if they had other autoimmune diseases, uncontrolled infections, pregnancy or lactation. Clinical symptoms, serum thyroxine, TRAb, thyroid ultrasound and orbital computed tomography were used for diagnosis. Using Ficoll-Paque density gradient centrifugation, PBMCs were isolated from about 10 ml of fresh peripheral blood. Total RNA was extracted with Trizol reagent and quality-checked on an Agilent 2100 Bioanalyzer. The CDR3 sequence holds 15 residues, the cysteine and phenylalanine included. The retained sequence is limited to the CDR3, 45 bases, with the frame set at the first base. Via the germline V gene (reference sequence), CDR1 is LNHDA and CDR2 SQIVND. At the junction V is shortened by 4 bases and J by 0 bases, with 13 bases in between.

This clonotype appeared many times. No cognate antigen has been identified for it. Base qualities are not provided; no much larger clone lies one nucleotide away. The receptor was isolated from an adult man with Graves' ophthalmopathy. The rearrangement joined TRBV19 to TRBJ2-7; perhaps TRBD1 is the D gene, with 6 bases matching. The sequenced sample consisted of peripheral blood. At the DNA level, the sequence is TGTGCCAGTAGTAACCGGACAGCGTTCTCCTACGAGCAGTACTTC. Translated, this is CASSNRTAFSYEQYF.